This TCR beta chain was retrieved from a study of blood T cell repertoires in COVID-19 (dated by TCRdb to 2018 to 2020). Background on the whole study: The collaborator samples originated in the United States, Italy and Spain and spanned the acute and convalescent phases of COVID-19. Where available, HLA class I and class II types were taken from metadata supplied by the sample provider and were not determined by assay-based typing. Sample metadata almost always included a de-identified subject ID, COVID-19 status, age in years and sex. Deeply sampled blood TCRbeta repertoires from subjects exposed to, actively infected with, or recovered from COVID-19 were included in the dataset. The prospective study material was composed of cDNA or gDNA derived from T cells, B-cell-depleted T cells, or PBMCs. The repertoires were made available in a free public database intended to serve as a resource for research on the immune response to SARS-CoV-2. The samples were drawn from the first 160 participants of the ongoing ImmuneRACE study and from some 1,300 subjects provided by 6 global collaborators. What the work shows at the level of the full study, not this receptor alone: Clinical and demographic metadata were provided uncurated, with the amount varying by source and participant.

Regarding this clone: What this receptor recognizes is not known. No much larger clone exists at a distance of one base, and base qualities are not known.

Taken from the germline V gene (reference sequence), the CDR1 and CDR2 loops are LGHDT and YNNKEL. V is reduced by 0 bases and J by 4 bases, leaving a spacing of 13 bases between them. The CDR3 goes from the cysteine to the phenylalanine over 16 residues. The CDR3 DNA has 48 bases and is translated from base 1. TCRbeta CDR3 regions were amplified from genomic DNA using the immunoSEQ Assay, a bias-controlled multiplex PCR. Regarding the original processing steps: The number of nucleated cells in each sample was estimated by amplification of reference gene primers within the assay. To quantify the absolute abundance of each unique TCRbeta CDR3 rearrangement, sequence reads were collapsed and filtered. For each sample, productive Simpson clonality was calculated as the square root of Simpson's diversity index across productive rearrangements. Held by TCRdb, this immuneACCESS table contains in-frame sequences only and omits some clones. Under half of the omission traces to an unresolved V gene where checked; the cause of the rest is unknown. V, J and clone size reflect that table, while D and trimming were determined from the DNA. The sample data list approximately 250,000 clones, and about 83% of these were observed just once. Approximately 5.7% of the sample lies in the top ten.

Collaborating institutions collected whole blood in K2EDTA tubes following their own protocols. Collaborator samples were shipped for TCRbeta analysis as frozen whole blood, isolated PBMCs, or DNA extracted from either sample type. The receptor's source is a human donor in a cohort sampled during active COVID-19. The V and J genes are TRBV3-1 (or the pseudogene TRBV3-2) and TRBJ1-5, with an unclear D gene assignment. The sample taken for sequencing was peripheral blood. DNA sequence: TGTGCCAGCAGCCAAGATCCGGAGGGCCCTAATCAGCCCCAGCATTTT. This is translated as CASSQDPEGPNQPQHF.